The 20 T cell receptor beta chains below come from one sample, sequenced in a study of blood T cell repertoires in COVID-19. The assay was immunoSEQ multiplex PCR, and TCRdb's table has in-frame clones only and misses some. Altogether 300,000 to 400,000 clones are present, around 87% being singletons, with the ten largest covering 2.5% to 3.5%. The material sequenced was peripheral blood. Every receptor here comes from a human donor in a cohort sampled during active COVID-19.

The chain's CDR3 is CASSVSVLTGAGEAFF. The CDR3 DNA sequence: TGTGCCAGCAGCGTCTCTGTTTTGACAGGCGCCGGTGAAGCTTTCTTT. The chain couples TRBV9 to TRBJ1-1, with D maybe TRBD1 (6 bases). With 2 bases removed from V and 7 bases from J, the gap between germline ends came to 21 bases. The V gene's germline CDR1 is SGDLS and CDR2 YYNGEE. This CDR3 has 16 residues.

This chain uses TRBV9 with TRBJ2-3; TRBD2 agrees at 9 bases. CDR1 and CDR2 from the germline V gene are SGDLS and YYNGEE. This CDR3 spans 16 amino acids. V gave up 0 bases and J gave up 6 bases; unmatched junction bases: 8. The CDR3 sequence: CASSVAAGGPPDTQYF. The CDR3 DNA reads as TGTGCCAGCAGCGTAGCGGCGGGAGGGCCTCCGGATACGCAGTATTTT.

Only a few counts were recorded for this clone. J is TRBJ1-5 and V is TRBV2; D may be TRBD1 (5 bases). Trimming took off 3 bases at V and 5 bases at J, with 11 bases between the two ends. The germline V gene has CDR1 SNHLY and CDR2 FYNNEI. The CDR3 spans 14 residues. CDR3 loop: CASSEQGLDQPQHF. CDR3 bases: TGTGCCAGCAGTGAGCAGGGCTTAGATCAGCCCCAGCATTTT. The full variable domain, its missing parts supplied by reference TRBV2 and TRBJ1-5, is EPEVTQTPSHQVTQMGQEVILRCVPISNHLYFYWYRQILGQKVEFLVSFYNNEISEKSEIFDDQFSVERPDGSNFTLKIRSTKLEDSAMYFCASSEQGLDQPQHFGDGTRLSIL.

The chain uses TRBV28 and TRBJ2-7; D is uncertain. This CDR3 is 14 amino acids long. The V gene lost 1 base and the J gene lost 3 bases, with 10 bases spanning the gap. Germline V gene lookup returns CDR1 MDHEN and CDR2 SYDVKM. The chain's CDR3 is CASSLFTNFYEQYF. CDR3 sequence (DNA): TGTGCCAGCAGTTTATTCACTAACTTCTACGAGCAGTACTTC.

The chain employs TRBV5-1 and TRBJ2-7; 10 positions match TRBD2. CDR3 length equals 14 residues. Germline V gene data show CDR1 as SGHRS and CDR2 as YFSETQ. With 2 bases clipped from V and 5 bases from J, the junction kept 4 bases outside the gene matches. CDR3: CASSFELAGDEQYF. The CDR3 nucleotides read TGCGCCAGCAGCTTTGAGCTAGCGGGGGACGAGCAGTACTTC.

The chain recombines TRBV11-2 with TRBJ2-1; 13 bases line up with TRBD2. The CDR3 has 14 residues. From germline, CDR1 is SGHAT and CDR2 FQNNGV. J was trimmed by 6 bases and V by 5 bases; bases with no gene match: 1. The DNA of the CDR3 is TGTGCCAGCAGCACTAGCGGGGGGGTCAATGAGCAGTTCTTC. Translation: CASSTSGGVNEQFF. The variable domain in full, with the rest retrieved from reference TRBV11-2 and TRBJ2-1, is EAGVAQSPRYKIIEKRQSVAFWCNPISGHATLYWYQQILGQGPKLLIQFQNNGVVDDSQLPKDRFSAERLKGVDSTLKIQPAKLEDSAVYLCASSTSGGVNEQFFGPGTRLTVL.

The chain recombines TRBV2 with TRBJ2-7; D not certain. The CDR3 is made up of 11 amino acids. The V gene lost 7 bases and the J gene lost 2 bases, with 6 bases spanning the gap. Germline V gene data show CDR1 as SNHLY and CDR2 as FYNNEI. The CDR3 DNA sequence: TGTGCCAGCATGGCAGCCTACGAGCAGTACTTC. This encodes CASMAAYEQYF.

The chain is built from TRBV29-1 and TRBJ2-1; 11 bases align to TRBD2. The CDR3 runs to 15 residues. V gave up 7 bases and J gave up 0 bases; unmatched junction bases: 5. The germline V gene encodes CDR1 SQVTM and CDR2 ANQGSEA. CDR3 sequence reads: CSAGTSGSSYNEQFF. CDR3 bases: TGCAGCGCGGGGACTAGCGGAAGCTCCTACAATGAGCAGTTCTTC.

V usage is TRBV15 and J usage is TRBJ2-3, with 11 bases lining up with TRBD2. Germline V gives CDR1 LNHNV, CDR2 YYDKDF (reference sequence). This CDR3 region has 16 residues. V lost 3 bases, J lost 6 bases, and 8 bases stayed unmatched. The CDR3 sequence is CATSSSTSGAGDTQYF. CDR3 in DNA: TGTGCCACCAGCAGTTCGACTAGCGGGGCAGGGGATACGCAGTATTTT.

The CDR3 loop is CASSYLEGGEQYF. The CDR3 nucleotides are TGTGCCAGCAGCTATCTCGAGGGTGGCGAGCAGTACTTC. The chain is built from TRBV14 and TRBJ2-7; TRBD2 is a possible D gene (5 bases). Germline CDR1 SGHDN, CDR2 FVKESK. V dropped 5 bases and J dropped 6 bases, with 14 bases sitting between them. The CDR3 is 13 amino acids. Based on the CDR3 plus reference TRBV14 and TRBJ2-7, the full variable domain is EAGVTQFPSHSVIEKGQTVTLRCDPISGHDNLYWYRRVMGKEIKFLLHFVKESKQDESGMPNNRFLAERTGGTYSTLKVQPAELEDSGVYFCASSYLEGGEQYFGPGTRLTVT.

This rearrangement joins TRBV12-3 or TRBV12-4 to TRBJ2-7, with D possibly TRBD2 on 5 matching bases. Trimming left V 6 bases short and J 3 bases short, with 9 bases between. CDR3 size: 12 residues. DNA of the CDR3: TGTGCCAGCAGCCCTCGGGGCTACGAGCAGTACTTC. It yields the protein CASSPRGYEQYF.

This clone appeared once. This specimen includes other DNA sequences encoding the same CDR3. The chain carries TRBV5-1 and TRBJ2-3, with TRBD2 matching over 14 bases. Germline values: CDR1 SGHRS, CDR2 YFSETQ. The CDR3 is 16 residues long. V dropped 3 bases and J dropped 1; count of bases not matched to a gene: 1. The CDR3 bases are TGCGCCAGCAGCTCGGGACTAGCGGGGGGCACAGATACGCAGTATTTT. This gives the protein CASSSGLAGGTDTQYF.

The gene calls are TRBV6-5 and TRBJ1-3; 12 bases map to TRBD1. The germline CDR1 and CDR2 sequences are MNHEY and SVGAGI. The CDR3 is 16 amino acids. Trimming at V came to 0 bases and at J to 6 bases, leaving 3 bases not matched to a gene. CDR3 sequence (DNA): TGTGCCAGCAGTTACTCTGGGACAGGGGGCGAAAACACCATATATTTT. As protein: CASSYSGTGGENTIYF.

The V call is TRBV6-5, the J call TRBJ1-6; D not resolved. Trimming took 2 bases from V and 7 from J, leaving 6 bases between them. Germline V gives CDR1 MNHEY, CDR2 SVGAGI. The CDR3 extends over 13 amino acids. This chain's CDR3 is CASSYTLNSPLHF. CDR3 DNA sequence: TGTGCCAGCAGTTACACCCTAAATTCACCCCTCCACTTT.

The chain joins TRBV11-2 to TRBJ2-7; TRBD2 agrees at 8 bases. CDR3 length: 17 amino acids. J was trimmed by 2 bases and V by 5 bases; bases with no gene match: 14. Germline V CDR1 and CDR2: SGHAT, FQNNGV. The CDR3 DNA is TGTGCCAGCAGCCGAATAGGACAGCGGGGGACGGCCTACGAGCAGTACTTC. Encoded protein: CASSRIGQRGTAYEQYF.

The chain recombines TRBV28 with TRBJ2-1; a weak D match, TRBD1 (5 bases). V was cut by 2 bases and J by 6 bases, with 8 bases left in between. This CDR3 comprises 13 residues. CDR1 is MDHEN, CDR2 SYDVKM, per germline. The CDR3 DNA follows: TGTGCCAGCAGTTTACAAGGGGCCAATGAGCAGTTCTTC. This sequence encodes CASSLQGANEQFF.

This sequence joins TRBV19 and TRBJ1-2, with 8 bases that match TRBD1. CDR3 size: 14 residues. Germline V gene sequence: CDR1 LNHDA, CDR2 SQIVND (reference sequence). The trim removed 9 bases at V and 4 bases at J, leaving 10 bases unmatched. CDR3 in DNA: TGTGCCAGCCGGACACAGGGGACAGGCTATGGCTACACCTTC. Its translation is CASRTQGTGYGYTF.

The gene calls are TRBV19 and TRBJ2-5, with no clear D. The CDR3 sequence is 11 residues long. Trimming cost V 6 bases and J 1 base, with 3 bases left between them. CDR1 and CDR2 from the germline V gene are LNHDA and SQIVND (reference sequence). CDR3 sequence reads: CASSLQETQYF. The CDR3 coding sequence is TGTGCCAGTAGCCTCCAAGAGACCCAGTACTTC.

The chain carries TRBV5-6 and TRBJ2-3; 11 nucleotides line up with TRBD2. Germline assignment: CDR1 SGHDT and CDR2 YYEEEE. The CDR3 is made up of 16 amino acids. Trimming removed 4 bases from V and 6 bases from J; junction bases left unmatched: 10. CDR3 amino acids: CASSLLSSGRVDTQYF. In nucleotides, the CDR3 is TGTGCCAGCAGCCTACTGAGTAGCGGGAGGGTTGATACGCAGTATTTT.

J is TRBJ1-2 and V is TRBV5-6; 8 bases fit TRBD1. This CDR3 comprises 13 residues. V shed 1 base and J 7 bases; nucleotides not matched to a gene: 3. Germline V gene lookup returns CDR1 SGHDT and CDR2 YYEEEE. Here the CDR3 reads CASSLLQGAGYTF. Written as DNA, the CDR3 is TGTGCCAGCAGCTTGCTGCAGGGGGCTGGCTACACCTTC.